The rows below give T cell receptor beta chains drawn from one sample of a study of blood T cell repertoires in COVID-19. Some clones are missing from TCRdb's copy, which holds only in-frame ones; the method was immunoSEQ multiplex PCR. Of roughly 400,000 clones in the sample, 70% to 90% were seen once. Sequencing was done on a sample of PBMCs or T cells enriched from blood (not recorded which). These TCRs come from a woman aged 18-29 years who had been exposed to COVID-19. CDR3s include the opening cysteine and the closing phenylalanine or tryptophan. D genes are given only for firm matches. The size entry is marked missing in some rows and otherwise reads once, few, many or a size class.

d_call: -
clone_size: -
j_call: TRBJ1-5
v_call: TRBV10-3
cdr3_nt: TGTGCCATCAGTGAGTCGGAGACTCAGCCCCAGCATTTT
cdr3_aa: CAISESETQPQHF

d_call: TRBD1
clone_size: -
j_call: TRBJ1-6
v_call: TRBV10-2
cdr3_nt: TGCGCCAGTTGGCCCCTGGGGGACAGCGATAATTCACCCCTCCACTTT
cdr3_aa: CASWPLGDSDNSPLHF

d_call: -
clone_size: -
j_call: TRBJ2-3
v_call: TRBV13
cdr3_nt: TGTGCCAGCAGCTTAGGCCAGGGATACACAGATACGCAGTATTTT
cdr3_aa: CASSLGQGYTDTQYF

d_call: TRBD1
clone_size: -
j_call: TRBJ2-7
v_call: TRBV27
cdr3_nt: TGTGCCAGCAGTTTACGGACAGGGAAATACGAGCAGTACTTC
cdr3_aa: CASSLRTGKYEQYF

d_call: TRBD1
clone_size: -
j_call: TRBJ1-4
v_call: TRBV19
cdr3_nt: TGTGCCAGCCGGGACAGGGGTTATGAAAAACTGTTTTTT
cdr3_aa: CASRDRGYEKLFF

d_call: -
clone_size: once
j_call: TRBJ2-7
v_call: TRBV5-6
cdr3_nt: TGTGCCAGCAGCCTTGGCCTCCTCGAGCAGTACTTC
cdr3_aa: CASSLGLLEQYF

d_call: -
clone_size: -
j_call: TRBJ2-7
v_call: TRBV10-1
cdr3_nt: TGCGCCAGCAGCGCGGGTAGCTACGAGCAGTACTTC
cdr3_aa: CASSAGSYEQYF

d_call: TRBD1
clone_size: -
j_call: TRBJ1-4
v_call: TRBV7-2
cdr3_nt: TGTGCCAGCAGCTCTCCGGGACAGGGGGCGCAGGGTGAAAAACTGTTTTTT
cdr3_aa: CASSSPGQGAQGEKLFF

d_call: TRBD1
clone_size: -
j_call: TRBJ2-7
v_call: TRBV28
cdr3_nt: TGTGCCAGCAGTCCCAGACAGGGTCGAGAGCAGTACTTC
cdr3_aa: CASSPRQGREQYF

d_call: TRBD1
clone_size: -
j_call: TRBJ1-6
v_call: TRBV18
cdr3_nt: TGTGCCAGCTCAGGGGACAGGCCTAATAATTCACCCCTCCACTTT
cdr3_aa: CASSGDRPNNSPLHF

d_call: TRBD1
clone_size: -
j_call: TRBJ1-6
v_call: TRBV6-5
cdr3_nt: TGTGCCAGCAGTTTCACAGGGGGGAATAATTCACCCCTCCACTTT
cdr3_aa: CASSFTGGNNSPLHF

d_call: TRBD2
clone_size: once
j_call: TRBJ2-7
v_call: TRBV6-5
cdr3_nt: TGTGCCAGCGGCCTCGATTCAGCGGGGGGATACGAGCAGTACTTC
cdr3_aa: CASGLDSAGGYEQYF

d_call: TRBD2
clone_size: -
j_call: TRBJ2-1
v_call: TRBV27
cdr3_nt: TGTGCCAGCAGTTTATGGACTAGCGTGGATGAGCAGTTCTTC
cdr3_aa: CASSLWTSVDEQFF

d_call: TRBD1
clone_size: -
j_call: TRBJ1-2
v_call: TRBV5-1
cdr3_nt: TGCGCCAGCAGCTTGACCTCCGGGACAGGGCAGGGCTACACCTTC
cdr3_aa: CASSLTSGTGQGYTF

d_call: TRBD2
clone_size: few
j_call: TRBJ2-3
v_call: TRBV10-3
cdr3_nt: TGTGCCATCAGTGGACCCACTAGCGGGGGGGGAGGCACAGATACGCAGTATTTT
cdr3_aa: CAISGPTSGGGGTDTQYF

d_call: TRBD2
clone_size: -
j_call: TRBJ2-5
v_call: TRBV25-1
cdr3_nt: TGTGCCAGCAGTGAGTTCCCCGGGACTAGCGGCCAAGAGACCCAGTACTTC
cdr3_aa: CASSEFPGTSGQETQYF

d_call: -
clone_size: -
j_call: TRBJ1-4
v_call: TRBV2
cdr3_nt: TGTGCCAGCAGCGTGACCGGGAATCCAAAAGAAAAACTGTTTTTT
cdr3_aa: CASSVTGNPKEKLFF